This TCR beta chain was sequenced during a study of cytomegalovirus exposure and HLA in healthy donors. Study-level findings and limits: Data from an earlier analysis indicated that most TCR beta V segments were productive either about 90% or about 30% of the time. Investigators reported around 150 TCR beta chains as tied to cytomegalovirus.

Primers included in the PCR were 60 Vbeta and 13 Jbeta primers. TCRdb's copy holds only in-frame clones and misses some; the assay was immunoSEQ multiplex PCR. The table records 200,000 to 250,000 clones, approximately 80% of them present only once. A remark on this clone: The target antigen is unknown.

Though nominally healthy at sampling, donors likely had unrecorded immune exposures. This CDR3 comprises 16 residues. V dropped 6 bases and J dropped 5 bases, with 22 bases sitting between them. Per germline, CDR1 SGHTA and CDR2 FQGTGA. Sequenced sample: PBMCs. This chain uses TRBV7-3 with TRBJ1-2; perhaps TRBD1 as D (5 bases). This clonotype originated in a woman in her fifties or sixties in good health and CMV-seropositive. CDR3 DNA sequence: TGTGCCAGCAGAAAGACGACGGGGGGACCTTCTTATGGCTACACCTTC. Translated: CASRKTTGGPSYGYTF.